These 18 T cell receptor beta chains were all obtained from the same sample, sequenced in a study of OX40 agonist ivuxolimab in advanced cancers. Using immunoSEQ multiplex PCR, the repertoire was profiled, and TCRdb retains in-frame clones only, with some absent. The sample lists about 84,000 clones, more than 80% occurring once. The sample consisted of CD4+ or CD8+ T cells sorted from blood, taken in a trial of the OX40 agonist ivuxolimab. The receptors derive from an adult with an advanced solid tumor such as melanoma, head and neck, liver or kidney cancer.

The V and J genes are TRBV5-1 and TRBJ1-2; D remains unclear. Germline V gene sequence: CDR1 SGHRS, CDR2 YFSETQ. V lost 2 bases to trimming and J lost 0 bases, with 8 bases between them. The CDR3 totals 14 residues. The CDR3 nucleotides are TGCGCCAGCAGCTTAACGCCGCCTAACTATGGCTACACCTTC. Residues: CASSLTPPNYGYTF.

V is TRBV7-2 and J is TRBJ1-4; D might be TRBD1 (5 bases). Germline V lookup: CDR1 SGHTA, CDR2 FQGNSA. V was clipped by 0 bases and J by 7 bases, with 15 bases between them. This CDR3 region has 16 residues. CDR3 nucleotides: TGTGCCAGCAGCTTAGCGTCATTACGCCAGGGTGAAAAACTGTTTTTT. It codes for CASSLASLRQGEKLFF.

This clone was observed a few times. The J gene is TRBJ1-1, the V gene TRBV5-1; tentatively, D is TRBD1 (5 bases). The CDR3 loop spans 14 amino acids. Germline lookup yields CDR1 SGHRS and CDR2 YFSETQ. The germline V and J ends were trimmed by 2 bases and 1 base, with 9 bases remaining between them. Here the CDR3 DNA reads TGCGCCAGCAGCTTTGTGGACACGAACACTGAAGCTTTCTTT. It encodes CASSFVDTNTEAFF.

V is TRBV10-1 and J is TRBJ1-5; possible D gene TRBD1, 5 bases. This CDR3 is built from 13 residues. The V and J ends lost 5 bases and 5 bases respectively, with 10 bases between them. Germline CDR1 and CDR2: WNHNN and SYGVQD (reference sequence). The CDR3 sequence: CASSRGVDQPQHF. CDR3 in DNA: TGCGCCAGCAGTCGGGGGGTAGATCAGCCCCAGCATTTT.

This chain links TRBV10-3 with TRBJ2-7; tentatively, D is TRBD2 (5 bases). CDR1 is ENHRY and CDR2 is SYGVKD in the germline V gene. There are 13 residues in the CDR3. Trimming removed 0 bases at V and 2 bases at J, with 5 bases between. CDR3 bases: TGTGCCATCAGTGAGTCCGGGGCCTACGAGCAGTACGTC. Residues: CAISESGAYEQYV.

The chain couples TRBV25-1 to TRBJ1-5; D may be TRBD1 (6 bases). Germline V CDR1 and CDR2: MGHDK, SYGVNS. CDR3 length: 13 residues. V lost 5 bases and J 4 bases, leaving 9 bases between the germline ends. The CDR3 is CASSTTGNQPQHF. DNA of the CDR3: TGTGCCAGCAGTACCACAGGGAATCAGCCCCAGCATTTT.

This rearrangement joins TRBV4-1 to TRBJ2-5; TRBD2 matches at 11 bases. The CDR3 extends over 16 amino acids. The trim removed 1 base at V and 2 bases at J, leaving 3 bases unmatched. CDR1 and CDR2 from the germline V gene are MGHRA and YSYEKL. DNA of the CDR3: TGCGCCAGCAGCCAAGCTAGCGGGGGGCAACAAGAGACCCAGTACTTC. Translation gives CASSQASGGQQETQYF.

V and J are TRBV6-6 and TRBJ2-1; 7 positions match TRBD1. The V gene end was trimmed by 9 bases and the J gene end by 4 bases; junction bases not matched to a gene: 9. The CDR3 covers 14 residues. CDR1 and CDR2 (germline): MNHNY, SVGAGI (reference sequence). CDR3 bases: TGTGCCAGTCGAAACCGGGACAGATACAATGAGCAGTTCTTC. Its translation: CASRNRDRYNEQFF.

The chain has TRBV7-9 and TRBJ1-5; possible D gene TRBD1, 5 bases. The length of the CDR3 is 13 residues. V gave up 6 bases and J gave up 6 bases, with 12 bases separating them. CDR1 and CDR2 (germline): SEHNR, FQNEAQ (reference sequence). The CDR3 DNA reads TGTGCCAGCAGTAGTTCTGGGACTCAGCCCCAGCATTTT. It codes for CASSSSGTQPQHF.

This chain joins TRBV2 and TRBJ2-4; a weak D match, TRBD1 (6 bases). The ends were cut back, 6 bases at V and 16 bases at J, with 19 bases in the middle. This CDR3 is 12 amino acids long. In germline, CDR1 is SNHLY, CDR2 FYNNEI. The CDR3 region has the DNA TGTGCCAGCAGCGTTTCCTCGGACAGTGAATACTTC. Translated: CASSVSSDSEYF.

The chain links TRBV4-1 to TRBJ1-1, with D perhaps TRBD1 (5 bases). V was clipped by 5 bases and J by 0 bases, with 19 bases between them. Per the germline V gene, CDR1 is MGHRA and CDR2 is YSYEKL. The length of the CDR3 is 17 residues. The CDR3 DNA sequence: TGCGCCAGCAGCGCACCAGGGTTAGTTGCGGTGAACACTGAAGCTTTCTTT. This codes for CASSAPGLVAVNTEAFF.

The chain combines TRBV4-1 with TRBJ2-3, with 10 bases lining up with TRBD2. The length of the CDR3 is 17 residues. CDR1 and CDR2 (germline): MGHRA, YSYEKL. V lost 2 bases and J lost 0; bases outside the gene matches: 5. CDR3 DNA sequence: TGCGCCAGCAGCCAACAAGCGGGGGGGCTCAGCACAGATACGCAGTATTTT. Protein product: CASSQQAGGLSTDTQYF.

The chain links TRBV7-2 to TRBJ2-7, with D possibly being TRBD2 (5 bases). V was shortened by 2 bases and J by 3 bases, with 11 bases between the two germline ends. This CDR3 contains 14 residues. Germline V lookup: CDR1 SGHTA, CDR2 FQGNSA. CDR3 DNA sequence: TGTGCCAGCAGCTTATTACCCGGGAACTACGAGCAGTACTTC. Translation: CASSLLPGNYEQYF.

This clone was detected once. V is TRBV21-1 and J is TRBJ2-5. TRBV21-1 represents a pseudogene. This CDR3 has 16 residues. The CDR3 is CASSKVHPPGQETQYF. CDR3 nucleotides: TGTGCCAGCAGCAAAGTTCATCCCCCTGGACAAGAGACCCAGTACTTC.

V gene TRBV5-1 combines with J gene TRBJ2-6; 7 nucleotides agree with TRBD2. With V trimmed by 3 bases and J by 0 bases, 6 bases remained unmatched. The CDR3 runs to 17 residues. CDR1 is SGHRS and CDR2 is YFSETQ in the germline V gene. CDR3 region: CASSSSGASSGANVLTF. CDR3 bases: TGCGCCAGCAGCTCGAGCGGGGCTAGCTCTGGGGCCAACGTCCTGACTTTC.

This clone came up a few times. The chain uses TRBV18 and TRBJ2-3; the match to TRBD2 covers 9 bases. V was clipped by 2 bases and J by 0 bases; unmatched bases: 12. This CDR3 spans 19 amino acids. Germline CDR1 KGHSH, CDR2 LQKENI. In nucleotides, the CDR3 is TGTGCCAGCTCACCAGTAGCGGGGGCCGCTCCGGGTAGCACAGATACGCAGTATTTT. It is translated as CASSPVAGAAPGSTDTQYF.

This clone was seen more than once but under ten times. The V and J genes are TRBV6-1 and TRBJ2-3; maybe TRBD1 (6 bases). Trimming removed 7 bases from V and 1 base from J, with 15 bases in between. CDR3 size: 15 residues. CDR1 MNHNS and CDR2 SASEGT come from the germline V gene. CDR3 in amino acids: CASNWDTRRTDTQYF. As DNA, the CDR3 is TGTGCCAGCAATTGGGACACAAGACGCACAGATACGCAGTATTTT.

A single count supports this clone. The rearrangement links TRBV11-2 to TRBJ2-3; 10 positions match TRBD1. The junction had 5 bases not matched to a gene; V was cut back by 7 bases and J by 4 bases. The germline V gene has CDR1 SGHAT and CDR2 FQNNGV. The CDR3 is 14 residues long. The CDR3 here is CASTGQGGPDTQYF. The CDR3 DNA is TGTGCCAGCACCGGACAGGGGGGCCCAGATACGCAGTATTTT. Drawing the rest from reference TRBV11-2 and TRBJ2-3, the complete variable domain is EAGVAQSPRYKIIEKRQSVAFWCNPISGHATLYWYQQILGQGPKLLIQFQNNGVVDDSQLPKDRFSAERLKGVDSTLKIQPAKLEDSAVYLCASTGQGGPDTQYFGPGTRLTVL.